The source of this T cell receptor (beta chain) is a study of blood T cell repertoires in COVID-19. Study at large: The United States, Italy and Spain provided the acute and convalescent COVID-19 samples. PBMCs, B-cell-depleted T cells, or T cells were the source of the cDNA or gDNA that made up the material.

Germline V gives CDR1 SGHTA, CDR2 FQGNSA. The V gene lost 2 bases and the J gene lost 7 bases, with 20 bases spanning the gap. The CDR3 has 17 residues. Original processing notes: Using reference gene primer amplification, nucleated cell counts were estimated. The protocol was immunoSEQ multiplex PCR, while the TCRdb copy is restricted to in-frame clones and leaves out a portion. V and J calls and clone size are as listed in that table; D and trimming were resolved from the DNA. This table has some 200,000 clones, around 84% appearing once. This rearrangement joins TRBV7-2 to TRBJ1-4; D perhaps matches TRBD1 (6 bases). Sequenced sample: peripheral blood. This clonotype was sampled from a man aged 50 to 60 with active or convalescent COVID-19. In DNA, the CDR3 is TGTGCCAGCAGCTTACAGGTGGCGGGGGGCGACGGTGAAAAACTGTTTTTT. Its translation is CASSLQVAGGDGEKLFF.